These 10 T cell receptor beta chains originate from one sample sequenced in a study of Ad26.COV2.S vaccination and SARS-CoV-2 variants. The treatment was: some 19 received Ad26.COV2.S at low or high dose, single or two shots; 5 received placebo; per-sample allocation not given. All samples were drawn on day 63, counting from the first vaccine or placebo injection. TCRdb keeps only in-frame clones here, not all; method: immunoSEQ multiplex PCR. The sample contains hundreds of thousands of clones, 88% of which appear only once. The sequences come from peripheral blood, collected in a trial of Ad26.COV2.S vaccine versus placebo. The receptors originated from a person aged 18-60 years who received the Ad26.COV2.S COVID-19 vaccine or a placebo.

The CDR3 sequence is CATQSAWEVFF. The CDR3 region has the DNA TGTGCCACGCAATCTGCTTGGGAGGTTTTCTTT. V and J are TRBV6-5 and TRBJ1-1; no definite D call. CDR3 length: 11 residues. Germline CDR1 reads MNHEY; CDR2 reads SVGAGI. Trimming left V 10 bases short and J 13 bases short, with 19 bases between.

The DNA for the CDR3 is TGTGCCACCAGTGATCCCGGACAGGGCCCGAACACCGGGGAGCTGTTTTTT. It translates to CATSDPGQGPNTGELFF. The chain uses TRBV24-1 and TRBJ2-2; 8 bases are shared with TRBD1. The CDR3 spans 17 residues. With V trimmed by 3 bases and J by 0 bases, 5 bases remained unmatched. Per the germline V gene, CDR1 is KGHDR and CDR2 is SFDVKD.

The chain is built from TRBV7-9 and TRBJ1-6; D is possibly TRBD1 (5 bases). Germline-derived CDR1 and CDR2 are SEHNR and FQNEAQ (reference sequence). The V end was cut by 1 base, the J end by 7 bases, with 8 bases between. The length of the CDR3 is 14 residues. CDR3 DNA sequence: TGTGCCAGCAGCTTAGAAGGGGAGAATTCACCCCTCCACTTT. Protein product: CASSLEGENSPLHF.

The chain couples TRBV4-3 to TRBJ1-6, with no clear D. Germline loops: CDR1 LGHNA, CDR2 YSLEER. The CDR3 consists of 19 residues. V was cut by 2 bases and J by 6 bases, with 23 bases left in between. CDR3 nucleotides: TGCGCCAGCAGCCAATCCACTCTCCCAGGCGGCAGAAGTAATTCACCCCTCCACTTT. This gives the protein CASSQSTLPGGRSNSPLHF.

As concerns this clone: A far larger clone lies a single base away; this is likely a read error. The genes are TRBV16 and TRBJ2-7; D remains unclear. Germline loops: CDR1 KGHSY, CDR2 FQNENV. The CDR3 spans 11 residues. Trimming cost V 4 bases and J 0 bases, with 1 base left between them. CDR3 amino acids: CASSLSYEQYF. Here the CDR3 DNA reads TGTGCCAGCAGCCTCTCCTACGAGCAGTACTTC.

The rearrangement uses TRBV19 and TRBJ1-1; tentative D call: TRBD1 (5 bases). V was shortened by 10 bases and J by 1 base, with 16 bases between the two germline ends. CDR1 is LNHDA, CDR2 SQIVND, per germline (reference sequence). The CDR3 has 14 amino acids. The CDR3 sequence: CATRGLDPNTEAFF. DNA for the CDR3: TGTGCCACGAGGGGCCTGGACCCGAACACTGAAGCTTTCTTT.

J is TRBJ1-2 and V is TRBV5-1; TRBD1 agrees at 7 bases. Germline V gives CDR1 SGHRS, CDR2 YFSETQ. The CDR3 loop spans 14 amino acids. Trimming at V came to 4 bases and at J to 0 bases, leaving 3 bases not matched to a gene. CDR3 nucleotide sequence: TGCGCCAGCAGCCAAGGACAGGCTAACTATGGCTACACCTTC. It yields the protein CASSQGQANYGYTF. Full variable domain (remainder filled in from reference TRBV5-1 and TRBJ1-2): KAGVTQTPRYLIKTRGQQVTLSCSPISGHRSVSWYQQTPGQGLQFLFEYFSETQRNKGNFPGRFSGRQFSNSRSEMNVSTLELGDSALYLCASSQGQANYGYTFGSGTRLTVV.

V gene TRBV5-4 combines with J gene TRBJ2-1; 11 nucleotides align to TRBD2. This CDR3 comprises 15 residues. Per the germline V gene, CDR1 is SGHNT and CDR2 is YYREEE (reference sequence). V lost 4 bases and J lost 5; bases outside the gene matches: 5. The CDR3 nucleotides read TGTGCCAGCAGCCAGGGGACTAGCGGAAACAATGAGCAGTTCTTC. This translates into CASSQGTSGNNEQFF.

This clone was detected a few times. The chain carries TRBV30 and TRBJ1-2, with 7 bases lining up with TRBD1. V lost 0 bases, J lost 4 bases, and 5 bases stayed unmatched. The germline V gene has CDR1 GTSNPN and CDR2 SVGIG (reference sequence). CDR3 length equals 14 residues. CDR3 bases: TGTGCCTGGAGTGTGAACAGGGGATCCTATGGCTACACCTTC. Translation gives CAWSVNRGSYGYTF.

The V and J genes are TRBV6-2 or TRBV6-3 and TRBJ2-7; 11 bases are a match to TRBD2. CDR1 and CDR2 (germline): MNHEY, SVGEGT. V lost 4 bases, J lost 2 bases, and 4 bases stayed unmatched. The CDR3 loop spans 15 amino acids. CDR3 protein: CASSSLGLAAYEQYF. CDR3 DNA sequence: TGTGCCAGCAGTTCCCTGGGACTAGCGGCCTACGAGCAGTACTTC.